The 19 T cell receptor beta chains in this list originate from one sample, sequenced in a study of shared clonotypes between healthy human individuals. Libraries were prepared by immunoSEQ multiplex PCR; TCRdb keeps only in-frame clonotypes and omits some of them. This sample yields approximately 1,500,000 clones, of which roughly 95% are seen a single time; approximately 1% belongs to the top ten. Sequenced input: naive CD4+ T cells sorted from blood. Subset of the sample: CD45RA+ positively selected. The receptors here all came from a man younger than 45 in good health.

The chain couples TRBV28 to TRBJ2-1; perhaps TRBD1 as D (5 bases). Trimming shortened V by 7 bases and J by 10 bases, and 17 bases separated the two germline ends. CDR1 and CDR2 from the germline V gene are MDHEN and SYDVKM. The CDR3 consists of 13 residues. The CDR3 nucleotides read TGTGCCAGCAAAAATTCAGGGAATGGAGAGCAGTTCTTC. This gives the protein CASKNSGNGEQFF.

DNA for the CDR3: TGCGCCAGCAGCGCCACACTCCAAGTTGGAGAGCAGTACTTC. Amino acids: CASSATLQVGEQYF. This rearrangement joins TRBV5-1 to TRBJ2-7; D remains unclear. Germline CDR1 reads SGHRS; CDR2 reads YFSETQ. Between the trimmed V and J ends, which lost 4 bases and 7 bases, there was a span of 18 bases. The CDR3 spans 14 residues.

The chain employs TRBV7-8 and TRBJ2-7, with TRBD2 as a possible D gene (6 bases). CDR1 SGHVS and CDR2 FQNEAQ come from the germline V gene. This CDR3 has 13 residues. Trimming shortened V by 3 bases and J by 2 bases, and 8 bases separated the two germline ends. The DNA for the CDR3 is TGTGCCAGCAGCTTTGGGAGGACCTACGAGCAGTACTTC. Translating it yields CASSFGRTYEQYF.

Notes on this clone: The sample holds other DNA sequences that translate to the same CDR3. V usage is TRBV5-1 and J usage is TRBJ1-5; D possibly corresponds to TRBD1 (6 bases). This CDR3 spans 16 amino acids. Germline values: CDR1 SGHRS, CDR2 YFSETQ. Trimming pared 0 bases from V and 0 bases from J, leaving 10 bases between. CDR3: CASSLGGGRSNQPQHF. For the CDR3, the DNA is TGCGCCAGCAGCTTGGGAGGGGGGCGTAGCAATCAGCCCCAGCATTTT.

The chain joins TRBV5-1 to TRBJ1-1; no definite D call. The CDR3 is 16 amino acids. Looked up from germline, CDR1 is SGHRS and CDR2 is YFSETQ. The V and J ends lost 0 bases and 1 base respectively, with 13 bases between them. CDR3 sequence (DNA): TGCGCCAGCAGCTTGGGGAGTCTAGGCACGAACACTGAAGCTTTCTTT. It yields the protein CASSLGSLGTNTEAFF.

V gene TRBV9 combines with J gene TRBJ1-4, with D possibly being TRBD1 (5 bases). Trimming removed 2 bases at V and 0 bases at J, with 5 bases between. The germline CDR1 and CDR2 sequences are SGDLS and YYNGEE. The CDR3 loop spans 14 amino acids. The CDR3 bases are TGTGCCAGCAGCGTGACAGCAACTAATGAAAAACTGTTTTTT. Translated, it gives CASSVTATNEKLFF.

The chain recombines TRBV6-5 with TRBJ1-4, with D possibly matching TRBD1 (5 bases). From germline, CDR1 is MNHEY and CDR2 SVGAGI. This CDR3 contains 14 residues. V gave up 5 bases and J gave up 10 bases, with 17 bases separating them. For the CDR3, the DNA is TGTGCCAGCAGTCCCCTTCAGGGTGCGGCAAAACTGTTTTTT. Protein product: CASSPLQGAAKLFF.

The chain couples TRBV14 to TRBJ2-7, with TRBD2 matching 9 bases. This CDR3 is built from 15 residues. The germline V gene has CDR1 SGHDN and CDR2 FVKESK. V shed 5 bases and J 3 bases; nucleotides not matched to a gene: 8. CDR3 protein: CASSEPGLARYEQYF. The CDR3 DNA reads as TGTGCCAGCAGCGAACCGGGACTAGCCCGCTACGAGCAGTACTTC.

The genes are TRBV27 and TRBJ2-7, with a weak D call TRBD1 (5 bases). Between the trimmed V and J ends, which lost 2 bases and 5 bases, there was a span of 7 bases. Germline V lookup: CDR1 MNHEY, CDR2 SMNVEV (reference sequence). The CDR3 totals 12 residues. CDR3 in amino acids: CASSLQGHEQYF. CDR3 in DNA: TGTGCCAGCAGTTTACAGGGTCACGAGCAGTACTTC.

V and J are TRBV9 and TRBJ2-2; 8 bases align to TRBD2. Trimming cost V 0 bases and J 7 bases; bases outside gene matches: 8. Germline V gene data show CDR1 as SGDLS and CDR2 as YYNGEE. The CDR3 runs to 16 residues. The CDR3: CASSVAPAGGYGELFF. Here the CDR3 DNA reads TGTGCCAGCAGCGTAGCCCCGGCGGGAGGCTACGGGGAGCTGTTTTTT. Combining the CDR3 with reference TRBV9 and TRBJ2-2 gives the whole variable domain DSGVTQTPKHLITATGQRVTLRCSPRSGDLSVYWYQQSLDQGLQFLIQYYNGEERAKGNILERFSAQQFPDLHSELNLSSLELGDSALYFCASSVAPAGGYGELFFGEGSRLTVL.

The CDR3 bases are TGTGCCAGCAGTATACAGGGGAAGAGCAATCAGCCCCAGCATTTT. Protein product: CASSIQGKSNQPQHF. J is TRBJ1-5 and V is TRBV28; 7 nucleotides agree with TRBD1. Trimming removed 5 bases from V and 1 base from J; junction bases left unmatched: 5. The germline CDR1 and CDR2 sequences are MDHEN and SYDVKM. CDR3 length equals 15 residues.

Here the CDR3 DNA reads TGTGCCAGCAGCCTCGGGACTAGCGCGAACTACGAGCAGTACTTC. This codes for CASSLGTSANYEQYF. The chain recombines TRBV5-8 with TRBJ2-7; 10 positions match TRBD2. After removal of 4 bases from V and 3 bases from J, the junction contained 7 bases not matched to a gene. Germline CDR1 SGHTS, CDR2 YDEGEE. The CDR3 is made up of 15 amino acids.

The chain recombines TRBV11-3 with TRBJ2-2; D possibly corresponds to TRBD1 (6 bases). The length of the CDR3 is 16 residues. Per germline, CDR1 SGHNT and CDR2 YENEEA. The ends were cut back, 0 bases at V and 1 base at J, with 9 bases in the middle. CDR3: CASSLDLGQNTGELFF. As DNA, the CDR3 is TGTGCCAGCAGCTTAGATCTGGGACAGAACACCGGGGAGCTGTTTTTT. The entire variable domain, with the rest obtained from reference TRBV11-3 and TRBJ2-2, is as follows: EAGVVQSPRYKIIEKKQPVAFWCNPISGHNTLYWYLQNLGQGPELLIRYENEEAVDDSQLPKDRFSAERLKGVDSTLKIQPAELGDSAVYLCASSLDLGQNTGELFFGEGSRLTVL.

The chain joins TRBV5-4 to TRBJ2-3, with 9 bases identical to TRBD1. The trim removed 6 bases at V and 3 bases at J, leaving 5 bases unmatched. The CDR3 runs to 14 residues. Germline V gene lookup returns CDR1 SGHNT and CDR2 YYREEE (reference sequence). The CDR3 DNA reads as TGTGCCAGCAATACAGGGGGCCCGACAGATACGCAGTATTTT. Its translation: CASNTGGPTDTQYF.

The chain uses TRBV14 and TRBJ2-3; possible D gene TRBD2, 7 bases. Germline V CDR1 and CDR2: SGHDN, FVKESK. Trimming left V 4 bases short and J 2 bases short, with 28 bases between. The CDR3 length is 20 residues. This CDR3 is CASSRIRGPIGEGLTDTQYF. The DNA of the CDR3 is TGTGCCAGCAGCCGCATTCGGGGGCCCATCGGGGAGGGGCTCACAGATACGCAGTATTTT.

The rearrangement uses TRBV7-6 and TRBJ2-1; 12 bases match TRBD2. The CDR3 is made up of 15 amino acids. The germline V gene encodes CDR1 SGHVS and CDR2 FNYEAQ. V lost 5 bases to trimming and J lost 6 bases; unmatched junction nucleotides: 5. CDR3 nucleotide sequence: TGTGCCAGCAGCATACTAGCGGGAGGTCCCAATGAGCAGTTCTTC. It translates to CASSILAGGPNEQFF.

This chain joins TRBV27 and TRBJ2-2, with a weak D call TRBD2 (6 bases). Trimming removed 5 bases at V and 4 bases at J, with 14 bases between. This CDR3 has 15 amino acids. The germline V gene encodes CDR1 MNHEY and CDR2 SMNVEV (reference sequence). The CDR3 is CASSPSFSGTGELFF. The CDR3 DNA reads as TGTGCCAGCAGTCCCTCCTTTAGCGGCACCGGGGAGCTGTTTTTT.

The CDR3 nucleotides read TGTGCCACCAAGGGACTGCAAGCCTACGAGCAGTACTTC. Translating gives CATKGLQAYEQYF. This chain joins TRBV15 and TRBJ2-7; the D gene is possibly TRBD2 (6 bases). The CDR3 loop spans 13 amino acids. The germline gives CDR1 LNHNV, CDR2 YYDKDF (reference sequence). The V end lost 7 bases, the J end lost 2 bases, and 12 bases lay between the germline ends.

The chain carries TRBV5-5 and TRBJ1-5; no clear D gene. The CDR3 length is 13 residues. Germline CDR1 and CDR2: SGHKS and YYEKEE (reference sequence). V dropped 0 bases and J dropped 11 bases, with 12 bases sitting between them. The CDR3 DNA reads as TGTGCCAGCAGCTTGGCGTCCGGGGAGGCCCAGCATTTT. This sequence encodes CASSLASGEAQHF.